One and the same sample provided the 9 T cell receptor beta chains below, sequenced in a study of blood T cell repertoires in COVID-19. Measured with immunoSEQ multiplex PCR; TCRdb has only the in-frame clones, and not every one. This sample yields fewer than 250,000 clones, of which about 87% are seen a single time; about 3.5% belongs to the top ten. The sample was PBMCs or T cells enriched from blood (not recorded which). All receptors come from a woman aged 25 to 39 who had been exposed to COVID-19.

The rearrangement links TRBV5-1 to TRBJ2-6; 8 bases fit TRBD1. CDR3 length equals 17 residues. The junction had 3 bases not matched to a gene; V was cut back by 1 base and J by 0 bases. Per the germline V gene, CDR1 is SGHRS and CDR2 is YFSETQ. CDR3 sequence: CASSLRTGPSGANVLTF. In DNA form, the CDR3 reads TGCGCCAGCAGCTTGCGGACAGGGCCCTCTGGGGCCAACGTCCTGACTTTC.

This clone was detected a few times. The chain has TRBV19 and TRBJ1-2; D is uncertain. CDR1 and CDR2 (germline): LNHDA, SQIVND (reference sequence). The CDR3 spans 13 residues. V was clipped by 3 bases and J by 3 bases, with 8 bases between them. In DNA form, the CDR3 reads TGTGCCAGTAGTATTGTCTCAGACTATGGCTACACCTTC. This encodes CASSIVSDYGYTF.

The genes are TRBV4-2 and TRBJ2-2; 8 nucleotides match TRBD2. V dropped 3 bases and J dropped 6; count of bases not matched to a gene: 9. The CDR3 loop spans 16 amino acids. Germline V lookup: CDR1 LGHNA, CDR2 YNFKEQ. CDR3: CASSHLAGSTAGELFF. The CDR3 DNA reads as TGTGCCAGCAGCCATCTAGCGGGTTCGACGGCCGGGGAGCTGTTTTTT.

The gene calls are TRBV6-5 and TRBJ1-5; D call uncertain. The CDR3 consists of 13 residues. V lost 8 bases to trimming and J lost 0 bases, with 8 bases between them. CDR1 MNHEY and CDR2 SVGAGI come from the germline V gene. This CDR3 reads CASCRDSNQPQHF. The DNA of the CDR3 is TGTGCCAGCTGTCGGGATAGCAATCAGCCCCAGCATTTT.

The chain recombines TRBV25-1 with TRBJ2-5, with TRBD1 matching over 8 bases. Germline CDR1 reads MGHDK; CDR2 reads SYGVNS. After removal of 6 bases from V and 2 bases from J, the junction contained 2 bases not matched to a gene. The CDR3 loop spans 13 amino acids. CDR3 protein: CASSDRGQETQYF. The CDR3 nucleotides are TGTGCCAGCAGCGACAGGGGACAAGAGACCCAGTACTTC. The full variable domain, completed using reference TRBV25-1 and TRBJ2-5, is EADIYQTPRYLVIGTGKKITLECSQTMGHDKMYWYQQDPGMELHLIHYSYGVNSTEKGDLSSESTVSRIRTEHFPLTLESARPSHTSQYLCASSDRGQETQYFGPGTRLLVL.

The CDR3 loop is CASSLGLEGYEQFF. The CDR3 DNA follows: TGTGCCAGCAGCCTGGGACTGGAAGGGTACGAGCAGTTCTTC. V gene TRBV14 combines with J gene TRBJ2-1; tentatively, D is TRBD2 (6 bases). Germline-derived CDR1 and CDR2 are SGHDN and FVKESK. The CDR3 has 14 residues. Trimming took 4 bases from V and 10 from J, leaving 17 bases between them.

This chain uses TRBV15 with TRBJ1-4; the match to TRBD1 covers 10 bases. Germline trimming cut 0 bases from V and 10 bases from J; bases unmatched to any gene: 8. Germline CDR1 is LNHNV and CDR2 is YYDKDF (reference sequence). This CDR3 spans 16 amino acids. The CDR3 DNA sequence: TGTGCCACCAGCAGAGATCCAGGGACAGGGGACGTAAAACTGTTTTTT. Translated: CATSRDPGTGDVKLFF.

This sequence joins TRBV28 and TRBJ1-2; D is ambiguous. This CDR3 has 15 amino acids. The V gene's germline CDR1 is MDHEN and CDR2 SYDVKM. V was cut by 2 bases and J by 5 bases, with 15 bases left in between. CDR3 nucleotides: TGTGCCAGCAGTTTAACAACCAACCGTCCTTATGGCTACACCTTC. It is translated as CASSLTTNRPYGYTF.

The chain employs TRBV28 and TRBJ2-5, with TRBD2 matching over 16 bases. The ends lost 7 bases at V and 4 bases at J; junction bases unmatched: 18. Germline V lookup: CDR1 MDHEN, CDR2 SYDVKM. The CDR3 has 20 amino acids. The CDR3 protein is CASTPIGGTSGRAVRETQYF. For the CDR3, the DNA is TGTGCCAGCACCCCAATTGGCGGGACTAGCGGGAGGGCCGTTAGAGAGACCCAGTACTTC.